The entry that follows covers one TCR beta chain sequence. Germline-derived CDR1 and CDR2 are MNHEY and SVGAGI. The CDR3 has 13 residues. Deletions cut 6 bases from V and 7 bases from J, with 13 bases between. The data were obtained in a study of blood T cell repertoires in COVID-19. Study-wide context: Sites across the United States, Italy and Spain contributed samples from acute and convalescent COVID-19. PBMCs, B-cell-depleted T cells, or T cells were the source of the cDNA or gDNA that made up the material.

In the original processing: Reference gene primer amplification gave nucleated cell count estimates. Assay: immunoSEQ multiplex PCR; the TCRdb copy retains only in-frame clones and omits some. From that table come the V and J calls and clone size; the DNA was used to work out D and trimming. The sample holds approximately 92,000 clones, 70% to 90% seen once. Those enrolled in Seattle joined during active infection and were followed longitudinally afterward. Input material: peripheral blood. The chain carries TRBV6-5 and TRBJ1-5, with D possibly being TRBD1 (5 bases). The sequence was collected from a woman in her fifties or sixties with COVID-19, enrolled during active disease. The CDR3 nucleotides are TGTGCCAGCAGCACGGACACCCGGCAGCCCCAGCATTTT. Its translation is CASSTDTRQPQHF.